The 16 T cell receptor beta chains listed next were all sequenced from one sample in a study of blood T cell repertoires in COVID-19. Clones were read by immunoSEQ multiplex PCR, and TCRdb kept only the in-frame ones, dropping some. Here the sample spans 280,000 or so clones, approximately 83% being singletons. The sequencing input was PBMCs or T cells enriched from blood (not recorded which). Receptors were obtained from a man aged 25-45 years who had recovered from COVID-19.

The V call is TRBV5-1, the J call TRBJ1-5, with D perhaps matching TRBD1 (5 bases). From germline, CDR1 is SGHRS and CDR2 YFSETQ. The CDR3 has 14 residues. V lost 4 bases and J 7 bases, leaving 15 bases between the germline ends. CDR3 residues: CASSELGVGQPQHF. CDR3 nucleotides: TGCGCCAGCAGCGAGCTAGGGGTGGGACAGCCCCAGCATTTT.

V and J are TRBV14 and TRBJ1-1; 7 bases map to TRBD1. V lost 4 bases, J lost 8 bases, and 7 bases stayed unmatched. Germline-derived CDR1 and CDR2 are SGHDN and FVKESK. The CDR3 has 13 amino acids. The CDR3 spells CASSLRQGSEAFF. CDR3 coding DNA: TGTGCCAGCAGCCTTCGACAGGGATCCGAAGCTTTCTTT.

The chain links TRBV5-4 to TRBJ2-2, with D maybe TRBD2 (6 bases). CDR3 length: 16 amino acids. The V and J ends lost 4 bases and 3 bases respectively, with 16 bases between them. Germline assignment: CDR1 SGHNT and CDR2 YYREEE (reference sequence). As DNA, the CDR3 is TGTGCCAGCAGCACGGCCGGAGGGGATTACACCGGGGAGCTGTTTTTT. The encoded protein is CASSTAGGDYTGELFF.

The chain employs TRBV5-1 and TRBJ2-1, with D perhaps TRBD1 (5 bases). V gave up 4 bases and J gave up 4 bases, with 12 bases separating them. The CDR3 is 14 amino acids. Germline assignment: CDR1 SGHRS and CDR2 YFSETQ. Here the CDR3 reads CASSRLTDYNEQFF. The CDR3 DNA sequence: TGCGCCAGCAGCCGCTTGACAGATTACAATGAGCAGTTCTTC.

This clone was counted between two and nine times. This chain links TRBV27 with TRBJ1-2, with no clear D. The CDR3 runs to 16 residues. V shed 4 bases and J shed 4 bases, with 19 bases lying between them. Germline-derived CDR1 and CDR2 are MNHEY and SMNVEV (reference sequence). For the CDR3, the DNA is TGTGCCAGCAGTTGGGGTCAAGGGAGCCGCTTCTATGGCTACACCTTC. Its translation: CASSWGQGSRFYGYTF.

This sequence joins TRBV2 and TRBJ1-4, with D uncertain. V lost 3 bases to trimming and J lost 4 bases, with 12 bases between them. From germline, CDR1 is SNHLY and CDR2 FYNNEI. The CDR3 totals 15 residues. CDR3: CASSETGSFNEKLFF. The DNA of the CDR3 is TGTGCCAGCAGTGAGACCGGGAGTTTTAATGAAAAACTGTTTTTT.

The rearrangement joins TRBV5-4 to TRBJ1-3; D call uncertain. Germline V CDR1 and CDR2: SGHNT, YYREEE (reference sequence). The CDR3 extends over 15 amino acids. Trimming pared 0 bases from V and 0 bases from J, leaving 7 bases between. The DNA of the CDR3 is TGTGCCAGCAGCTTGGTCCCAGGCTCTGGAAACACCATATATTTT. Amino acid sequence: CASSLVPGSGNTIYF.

The rearrangement uses TRBV2 and TRBJ1-1; D might be TRBD1 (5 bases). V lost 5 bases to trimming and J lost 0 bases, with 13 bases between them. This CDR3 comprises 15 residues. Germline V gene lookup returns CDR1 SNHLY and CDR2 FYNNEI. Written as DNA, the CDR3 is TGTGCCAGCAGTAGGGGTCAGACTTTGAACACTGAAGCTTTCTTT. Translation: CASSRGQTLNTEAFF.

The rearrangement joins TRBV18 to TRBJ1-1, with 11 bases aligning to TRBD1. Germline CDR1 KGHSH, CDR2 LQKENI. The CDR3 consists of 14 residues. Trimming at V came to 1 base and at J to 7 bases, leaving 2 bases not matched to a gene. CDR3 protein: CASSPRTGGDEAFF. The CDR3 DNA is TGTGCCAGCTCACCACGGACAGGGGGCGATGAAGCTTTCTTT.

This clone has only a few counts. This chain connects TRBV11-1 to TRBJ1-2; tentatively, D is TRBD1 (6 bases). Germline-derived CDR1 and CDR2 are SGHAT and FQDESV (reference sequence). V was trimmed by 5 bases and J by 4 bases, leaving 14 bases between them. The CDR3 contains 14 residues. Here the CDR3 reads CASSLAQGPYGYTF. The CDR3 nucleotides read TGTGCCAGCAGCCTCGCACAGGGTCCCTATGGCTACACCTTC.

This clone appeared a single time. The chain has TRBV29-1 and TRBJ1-4; D perhaps matches TRBD1 (5 bases). V shed 7 bases and J shed 0 bases, with 21 bases lying between them. The germline V gene encodes CDR1 SQVTM and CDR2 ANQGSEA. CDR3 length: 17 amino acids. CDR3 loop: CSARKGGAKTTNEKLFF. For the CDR3, the DNA is TGCAGCGCCCGAAAGGGAGGGGCTAAGACAACTAATGAAAAACTGTTTTTT.

This chain connects TRBV3-1 (or the pseudogene TRBV3-2) to TRBJ1-1; perhaps TRBD1 as D (6 bases). The ends were cut back, 2 bases at V and 0 bases at J, with 7 bases in the middle. Germline V gene sequence: CDR1 LGHDT, CDR2 YNNKEL (reference sequence). This CDR3 comprises 14 residues. The CDR3 sequence is CASSQTGMNTEAFF. In DNA, the CDR3 is TGTGCCAGCAGCCAAACAGGGATGAACACTGAAGCTTTCTTT.

The genes are TRBV9 and TRBJ1-1; 9 bases map to TRBD1. The V gene's germline CDR1 is SGDLS and CDR2 YYNGEE. This CDR3 comprises 14 residues. V dropped 3 bases and J dropped 5; count of bases not matched to a gene: 5. The CDR3 bases are TGTGCCAGCAGCGCCGACAGGGGGTATACTGAAGCTTTCTTT. This sequence encodes CASSADRGYTEAFF.

This clone was seen once. The chain employs TRBV29-1 and TRBJ2-1; 7 bases align to TRBD2. V dropped 1 base and J dropped 2; count of bases not matched to a gene: 8. The CDR3 totals 16 residues. CDR1 is SQVTM, CDR2 ANQGSEA, per germline. The CDR3 region is CSVEGGERGPYNEQFF. The CDR3 DNA reads TGCAGCGTTGAAGGAGGTGAGCGGGGACCCTACAATGAGCAGTTCTTC.

The chain uses TRBV11-2 and TRBJ1-1; D possibly corresponds to TRBD1 (6 bases). Trimming shortened V by 8 bases and J by 4 bases, and 20 bases separated the two germline ends. This CDR3 contains 15 residues. Germline-derived CDR1 and CDR2 are SGHAT and FQNNGV. CDR3: CASSLAGARGTEAFF. Here the CDR3 DNA reads TGTGCCAGCTCCCTAGCGGGGGCGCGCGGCACTGAAGCTTTCTTT. Based on the CDR3 plus reference TRBV11-2 and TRBJ1-1, the full variable domain is EAGVAQSPRYKIIEKRQSVAFWCNPISGHATLYWYQQILGQGPKLLIQFQNNGVVDDSQLPKDRFSAERLKGVDSTLKIQPAKLEDSAVYLCASSLAGARGTEAFFGQGTRLTVV.

V usage is TRBV9 and J usage is TRBJ1-6, with D unresolved. Trimming stripped 1 base from V and 0 bases from J, with 11 bases between. CDR1 is SGDLS, CDR2 YYNGEE, per germline. This CDR3 is built from 17 residues. The CDR3 sequence is CASSVNPESSYNSPLHF. Here the CDR3 DNA reads TGTGCCAGCAGCGTAAATCCGGAGAGCTCCTATAATTCACCCCTCCACTTT.